The 28 T cell receptor beta chains below all came from one sample that was sequenced in a study of cytomegalovirus exposure and HLA in healthy donors. With 60 Vbeta and 13 Jbeta primers, the PCR was carried out. TCRdb keeps only in-frame clones here, not all; method: immunoSEQ multiplex PCR. The sample lists roughly 250,000 clones; about four fifths were seen once. The sample consisted of PBMCs. The receptor source for this set is a girl aged 2-9 years in good health and CMV-seronegative.

The J gene is TRBJ2-2, the V gene TRBV6-5; no reliable D call. Trimming pared 6 bases from V and 1 base from J, leaving 9 bases between. The germline V gene encodes CDR1 MNHEY and CDR2 SVGAGI. The CDR3 covers 14 residues. The CDR3 bases are TGTGCCAGCAGCCCCGGTCGGAACACCGGGGAGCTGTTTTTT. It codes for CASSPGRNTGELFF.

This chain links TRBV7-8 with TRBJ2-5; the D gene is possibly TRBD2 (6 bases). The length of the CDR3 is 14 residues. V lost 0 bases and J 2 bases, leaving 7 bases between the germline ends. Germline V lookup: CDR1 SGHVS, CDR2 FQNEAQ. CDR3 sequence (DNA): TGTGCCAGCAGCTTAGCGGGGAGGCAAGAGACCCAGTACTTC. Translation: CASSLAGRQETQYF.

The sample holds one count of this clone. The chain links TRBV27 to TRBJ2-1, with 14 positions matching TRBD2. This CDR3 spans 15 amino acids. With 6 bases clipped from V and 4 bases from J, the junction kept 2 bases outside the gene matches. The germline V gene encodes CDR1 MNHEY and CDR2 SMNVEV (reference sequence). CDR3 sequence (DNA): TGTGCCAGCAGACGGACTAGCGGGAGGTACAATGAGCAGTTCTTC. Protein sequence: CASRRTSGRYNEQFF.

To note about this clone: The same CDR3 is also encoded by other DNA sequences in this sample. V usage is TRBV6-1 and J usage is TRBJ2-5; TRBD1 matches 9 bases. The CDR3 totals 15 residues. The germline CDR1 and CDR2 sequences are MNHNS and SASEGT. Trimming took 5 bases from V and 2 from J; bases not matched to a gene: 6. CDR3 loop: CASSTRDRAQETQYF. CDR3 DNA sequence: TGTGCCAGCAGTACCCGGGACAGGGCACAAGAGACCCAGTACTTC.

This clone appeared once. The gene calls are TRBV5-8 and TRBJ1-3; unclear D gene. V gave up 1 base and J gave up 4 bases, with 18 bases separating them. Looked up from germline, CDR1 is SGHTS and CDR2 is YDEGEE. The CDR3 is made up of 17 amino acids. The CDR3 DNA sequence: TGTGCCAGCAGCTTGAGGTTGTCTGCGAGGATCGGAAACACCATATATTTT. Translated: CASSLRLSARIGNTIYF.

The chain has TRBV15 and TRBJ1-3; D is ambiguous. Trimming cost V 0 bases and J 2 bases, with 14 bases left between them. The germline gives CDR1 LNHNV, CDR2 YYDKDF (reference sequence). The CDR3 has 17 amino acids. The chain's CDR3 is CATSRDLGRDTGNTIYF. The CDR3 DNA follows: TGTGCCACCAGCAGAGATTTGGGCCGGGATACTGGAAACACCATATATTTT.

V gene TRBV5-4 combines with J gene TRBJ2-7; tentatively, D is TRBD2 (6 bases). Germline V CDR1 and CDR2: SGHNT, YYREEE (reference sequence). The CDR3 totals 16 residues. Deletions cut 0 bases from V and 1 base from J, with 14 bases between. CDR3 protein: CASSLGSRGRSYEQYF. The CDR3 region has the DNA TGTGCCAGCAGCTTGGGGTCGCGGGGTAGGTCCTACGAGCAGTACTTC.

The gene calls are TRBV2 and TRBJ2-3; D not resolved. The CDR3 loop spans 14 amino acids. Per germline, CDR1 SNHLY and CDR2 FYNNEI. V dropped 4 bases and J dropped 5 bases, with 13 bases sitting between them. CDR3 nucleotide sequence: TGTGCCAGCAGTGTGTGGTTCGTACAAGATACGCAGTATTTT. It encodes CASSVWFVQDTQYF.

This clone was seen a handful of times. The genes are TRBV6-1 and TRBJ2-5; 11 bases fit TRBD1. The J segment lost 4 bases and the V segment lost 4 bases, leaving 8 bases of the junction unmatched. CDR3 size: 16 residues. Germline V gene data show CDR1 as MNHNS and CDR2 as SASEGT. CDR3 sequence: CASSAAPGTGGETQYF. Here the CDR3 DNA reads TGTGCCAGCAGTGCGGCGCCCGGGACAGGGGGAGAGACCCAGTACTTC.

This chain uses TRBV29-1 with TRBJ2-1, with D tentatively TRBD2 (5 bases). The CDR3 has 13 residues. CDR1 SQVTM and CDR2 ANQGSEA come from the germline V gene. The V end was cut by 6 bases, the J end by 0 bases, with 9 bases between. CDR3 sequence: CSVRGSSYNEQFF. The CDR3 DNA is TGCAGCGTACGGGGTAGCTCCTACAATGAGCAGTTCTTC.

This clone has only one observation. This CDR3 reads CASSFDPTGVVDEQYF. The CDR3 nucleotides are TGTGCCAGCAGCTTTGACCCAACAGGGGTTGTCGACGAGCAGTACTTC. The chain couples TRBV5-4 to TRBJ2-7; TRBD1 matches at 7 bases. V lost 2 bases to trimming and J lost 5 bases; unmatched junction nucleotides: 13. Germline CDR1 SGHNT, CDR2 YYREEE (reference sequence). This CDR3 has 16 residues.

This clone occurred once. The chain couples TRBV7-2 to TRBJ1-4; no definite D call. The CDR3 runs to 13 residues. Trimming stripped 8 bases from V and 4 bases from J, with 11 bases between. The germline V gene encodes CDR1 SGHTA and CDR2 FQGNSA. CDR3 protein: CASQTAVNEKLFF. In DNA form, the CDR3 reads TGTGCCAGCCAAACAGCAGTTAATGAAAAACTGTTTTTT.

CDR3 residues: CASSRGRSSGNTIYF. In nucleotides, the CDR3 is TGTGCCAGCAGCAGAGGCCGGAGCTCTGGAAACACCATATATTTT. The V and J genes are TRBV7-8 and TRBJ1-3; D not resolved. The ends were cut back, 5 bases at V and 0 bases at J, with 11 bases in the middle. The germline V gene encodes CDR1 SGHVS and CDR2 FQNEAQ. CDR3 length: 15 amino acids.

The V call is TRBV19, the J call TRBJ2-7; D unclear. The ends were cut back, 1 base at V and 0 bases at J, with 7 bases in the middle. The CDR3 is made up of 14 amino acids. The V gene's germline CDR1 is LNHDA and CDR2 SQIVND (reference sequence). CDR3 sequence reads: CASSIVPSSYEQYF. CDR3 bases: TGTGCCAGTAGTATAGTCCCTAGCTCCTACGAGCAGTACTTC.

This sequence joins TRBV30 and TRBJ2-7; D remains unclear. Trimming shortened V by 1 base and J by 2 bases, and 12 bases separated the two germline ends. Germline CDR1 and CDR2: GTSNPN and SVGIG (reference sequence). The CDR3 is 14 amino acids. CDR3 amino acids: CAWSGPPGPYEQYF. CDR3 nucleotides: TGTGCCTGGAGTGGTCCCCCCGGTCCCTACGAGCAGTACTTC.

J is TRBJ2-1 and V is TRBV27; 11 nucleotides agree with TRBD1. In germline, CDR1 is MNHEY, CDR2 SMNVEV (reference sequence). The V and J ends lost 0 bases and 14 bases, in that order; junction bases with no gene match: 3. The CDR3 is 13 residues long. CDR3 DNA sequence: TGTGCCAGCAGTTTATCGGACAGGGGGCGAAAGTTCTTC. Its translation: CASSLSDRGRKFF.

The CDR3 coding sequence is TGCGCCAGCAGTGAGGGGCTAGCGAGCTACGAGCAGTACTTC. As protein: CASSEGLASYEQYF. This chain connects TRBV10-2 to TRBJ2-7; D is perhaps TRBD2 (6 bases). CDR3 size: 14 residues. CDR1 and CDR2 from the germline V gene are WSHSY and SAAADI. V gave up 2 bases and J gave up 3 bases, with 11 bases separating them.

This clone has more than one count but fewer than ten. The genes are TRBV6-4 and TRBJ1-2; D gene ambiguous. The CDR3 is made up of 12 amino acids. Germline V lookup: CDR1 MRHNA, CDR2 SNTAGT. V was trimmed by 3 bases and J by 4 bases, leaving 6 bases between them. The CDR3: CASSENGYGYTF. DNA of the CDR3: TGTGCCAGCAGTGAAAACGGCTATGGCTACACCTTC.

This clone was detected only a few times. The gene calls are TRBV7-6 and TRBJ2-7; a possible D gene is TRBD2 (7 bases). Germline values: CDR1 SGHVS, CDR2 FNYEAQ. Between the trimmed V and J ends, which lost 1 base and 0 bases, there was a span of 10 bases. The CDR3 consists of 15 residues. CDR3 protein: CASSLEGGDSYEQYF. DNA for the CDR3: TGTGCCAGCAGCTTAGAGGGGGGGGACTCCTACGAGCAGTACTTC.

The chain links TRBV7-3 to TRBJ1-1; D is undetermined. CDR1 SGHTA and CDR2 FQGTGA come from the germline V gene. Trimming left V 3 bases short and J 2 bases short, with 7 bases between. This CDR3 comprises 13 residues. CDR3 in DNA: TGTGCCAGCAGCTTTACAGCAAACACTGAAGCTTTCTTT. Translation gives CASSFTANTEAFF.

V and J are TRBV19 and TRBJ1-1; D gene uncertain. The CDR3 is 12 amino acids. V was shortened by 7 bases and J by 3 bases, with 9 bases between the two germline ends. Per germline, CDR1 LNHDA and CDR2 SQIVND (reference sequence). The CDR3 loop reads CASTPRYTEAFF. In DNA, the CDR3 is TGTGCCAGTACTCCGAGATACACTGAAGCTTTCTTT.

This clone was seen more than once but under ten times. This CDR3 reads CASSRTGTYEQYF. As DNA, the CDR3 is TGTGCCAGCAGCAGGACCGGGACCTACGAGCAGTACTTC. The V gene is TRBV7-6, the J gene TRBJ2-7, with a weak D call TRBD2 (5 bases). Germline V gene data show CDR1 as SGHVS and CDR2 as FNYEAQ. CDR3 length: 13 residues. Trimming took off 5 bases at V and 2 bases at J, with 10 bases between the two ends.

This rearrangement joins TRBV19 to TRBJ1-1; D not certain. The germline V and J ends were trimmed by 2 bases and 0 bases, with 7 bases remaining between them. CDR1 is LNHDA, CDR2 SQIVND, per germline (reference sequence). The CDR3 spans 14 residues. In DNA, the CDR3 is TGTGCCAGTAGTATATCCCTTATGAACACTGAAGCTTTCTTT. Translated, it gives CASSISLMNTEAFF.

The chain is built from TRBV27 and TRBJ1-4; D gene uncertain. Germline-derived CDR1 and CDR2 are MNHEY and SMNVEV (reference sequence). Trimming took off 4 bases at V and 7 bases at J, with 16 bases between the two ends. The CDR3 is 15 amino acids. This chain's CDR3 is CASSSSFLRGEKLFF. CDR3 in DNA: TGTGCCAGCAGTTCAAGTTTTCTGAGAGGTGAAAAACTGTTTTTT.

The J gene is TRBJ1-4, the V gene TRBV6-5; D not resolved. V was trimmed by 0 bases and J by 8 bases, leaving 13 bases between them. Germline CDR1 MNHEY, CDR2 SVGAGI. This CDR3 region has 15 residues. The CDR3 sequence is CASSYSHPAGEKLFF. The CDR3 DNA sequence: TGTGCCAGCAGTTACTCCCACCCGGCGGGGGAAAAACTGTTTTTT.

The rearrangement uses TRBV7-9 and TRBJ2-1; perhaps TRBD2 as D (5 bases). V lost 2 bases and J 8 bases, leaving 28 bases between the germline ends. The germline V gene encodes CDR1 SEHNR and CDR2 FQNEAQ (reference sequence). The CDR3 extends over 19 amino acids. The CDR3 bases are TGTGCCAGCAGCTTAACCCTAATAACGAATTTTCGGGGTTCGGATGAGCAGTTCTTC. It codes for CASSLTLITNFRGSDEQFF.

V is TRBV18 and J is TRBJ2-4, with TRBD2 matching 14 bases. V trimming: 1 base; J trimming: 2 bases; junction bases outside the gene matches: 7. The CDR3 has 19 residues. Per the germline V gene, CDR1 is KGHSH and CDR2 is LQKENI. Written as DNA, the CDR3 is TGTGCCAGCTCACCACGCGGGACTAGCGGGAGTTTGACCAAAAACATTCAGTACTTC. Translating gives CASSPRGTSGSLTKNIQYF. The full variable domain, rest sourced from reference TRBV18 and TRBJ2-4, is NAGVMQNPRHLVRRRGQEARLRCSPMKGHSHVYWYRQLPEEGLKFMVYLQKENIIDESGMPKERFSAEFPKEGPSILRIQQVVRGDSAAYFCASSPRGTSGSLTKNIQYFGAGTRLSVL.

The chain couples TRBV10-3 to TRBJ2-1; unclear D gene. V was trimmed by 4 bases and J by 0 bases, leaving 28 bases between them. The CDR3 length is 21 residues. Per germline, CDR1 ENHRY and CDR2 SYGVKD. CDR3 in amino acids: CAISARPLVEYDSSSYNEQFF. For the CDR3, the DNA is TGTGCCATCAGTGCCCGACCCCTGGTGGAGTACGATTCGAGCTCCTACAATGAGCAGTTCTTC.